This TCR beta chain was retrieved from a study of Ad26.COV2.S vaccination and SARS-CoV-2 variants. As for this clone: Its target is unknown.

TCRdb's copy holds only in-frame clones and misses some; the assay was immunoSEQ multiplex PCR. The sample shows 500,000 or so clones, roughly nine tenths of them seen only once. Germline values: CDR1 SGHTS, CDR2 YDEGEE. V gave up 0 bases and J gave up 12 bases, with 16 bases separating them. The CDR3 runs to 13 residues. Treatment indicated: over 15 received Ad26.COV2.S at low or high dose, single or two shots; 5 received placebo; per-sample allocation not given. It was on day 63 after the first vaccine or placebo injection that samples were taken. Study findings and constraints: From the TCR breadth and depth analyses, total T cell responses may have been underestimated.

This rearrangement joins TRBV5-8 to TRBJ2-7; D ambiguous. The sequence came from a person aged 18-65 years who received the Ad26.COV2.S COVID-19 vaccine or a placebo. Sample: peripheral blood, taken in a trial of Ad26.COV2.S vaccine versus placebo. The CDR3: CASSLALNTPRYF. DNA for the CDR3: TGTGCCAGCAGCTTGGCCCTCAACACCCCCAGGTACTTC.